This is a list of T cell receptor beta chains from one sample in a study of T-cell memory formation after mild COVID-19. TCRdb reprocessed the 5' RACE reads with MiXCR, giving one entry per CDR3 protein. This sample carries roughly 350,000 distinct CDR3 sequences, roughly 13% of them seen once, and the ten largest clones take 22%. The sample was PBMCs or a T cell subset sorted from them (not recorded which). The receptors originated from a man in his late teens or twenties who had mild COVID-19 (a few samples of this study predate the infection). Cell type and time point are not known. The CDR3 runs from the conserved cysteine through the conserved F or W. The D gene is left open where the match is weak. Rows give clone size only sometimes, using once, few, many, or a class for an expanded clone.

>NA|TRBJ2-7|NA|TRBV30
TGTGCCTGGAGTGCCTCAGGGTCCGAGCAGTACTTC
CAWSASGSEQYF
>NA|TRBJ1-4|NA|TRBV3-1
TGTGCCAGCAGCCCTTCACAGGAGAGGCAAAAACTGTTTTTT
CASSPSQERQKLFF
>NA|TRBJ2-2|TRBD2|TRBV3-1
TGTGCCAGCAGCCCCCTAGCGGGGGGTTGGACCGGGGAGCTGTTTTTT
CASSPLAGGWTGELFF
>few|TRBJ2-5|NA|TRBV3-1
TGTGCCAGCAATCGAGGGATAGAAGAGACCCAGTACTTC
CASNRGIEETQYF
>NA|TRBJ2-7|NA|TRBV4-1
TGCGCCAGCAGCCAAGAGGGGCTCTCCGACGAGCAGTACTTC
CASSQEGLSDEQYF
>NA|TRBJ1-4|NA|TRBV27
TGTGCCAGCAGTTTTCGGCGGCAGGCTCAGAATGAAAAACTGTTTTTT
CASSFRRQAQNEKLFF
>NA|TRBJ2-1|NA|TRBV10-3
TGTGCCACCAGCGGTGGGACCTACAATGAGCAGTTCTTC
CATSGGTYNEQFF
>few|TRBJ2-5|NA|TRBV4-2
TGTGCCAGCAGCCAAGGGGAGGTAGCCGGTGAGACCCAGTACTTC
CASSQGEVAGETQYF
>NA|TRBJ1-2|NA|TRBV6-2/TRBV6-3
TGTGCCAGCAGTTCTAGCCCTGGTTATACCTTC
CASSSSPGYTF
>NA|TRBJ2-5|NA|TRBV5-1
TGCGCCAGCAGCGGGGGGCCCCAAGAGACCCAGTACTTC
CASSGGPQETQYF
>many|TRBJ1-1|NA|TRBV7-2
TGTGCCAGCAGCACTTACAACACTGAAGCTTTCTTT
CASSTYNTEAFF
>NA|TRBJ2-5|NA|TRBV5-1
TGCGCCAGCCGGGACTTCCAAGAGACCCAGTACTTC
CASRDFQETQYF
>once|TRBJ2-5|NA|TRBV9
TGTGCCAGCAGCGGCGGGACAGAAGAGACCCAGTACTTC
CASSGGTEETQYF
>NA|TRBJ2-7|NA|TRBV3-1
TGTGCCAGCAGCCAAGAGTGGGCAGGGGTCGAGCAGTACTTC
CASSQEWAGVEQYF
>few|TRBJ2-3|NA|TRBV20-1
TGCAGTGCTAGAGGTTCCGCAGATACGCAGTATTTT
CSARGSADTQYF
>NA|TRBJ2-1|TRBD2|TRBV7-7
TGTGCTAGCAGCTTCGGGACTAGCGGTCGGAATGAGCAGTTCTTC
CASSFGTSGRNEQFF
>few|TRBJ2-3|TRBD2|TRBV7-2
TGTGCCAGCAGCCTGGCTTCTAGCGGGGCGGGCGCAGATACGCAGTATTTT
CASSLASSGAGADTQYF
>many|TRBJ2-2|NA|TRBV6-2/TRBV6-3
TGTGCCGGCACAGACGGAACGAACACCGGGGAGCTGTTTTTT
CAGTDGTNTGELFF
>few|TRBJ2-7|TRBD2|TRBV20-1
TGCAGTGCTCCCGGACTAGTAGCCGAGCAGTACTTC
CSAPGLVAEQYF
>NA|TRBJ2-3|TRBD1|TRBV28
TGTGCCAGCGGACCGGGACAGGGGTTCCCAGATACGCAGTATTTT
CASGPGQGFPDTQYF
>few|TRBJ2-7|TRBD1|TRBV4-1
TGCGCCAGCAGCTCAACTTTTGACAGGGCCTACGAGCAGTACTTC
CASSSTFDRAYEQYF
>few|TRBJ2-1|TRBD2|TRBV9
TGTGCCAGCAGCGTAGTAGCGGGGTACTACAATGAGCAGTTCTTC
CASSVVAGYYNEQFF
>NA|TRBJ2-1|NA|TRBV11-2
TGTGCCAGCAGCTCCCTGGGGGGATCCTACAATGAGCAGTTCTTC
CASSSLGGSYNEQFF
>NA|TRBJ1-2|TRBD1|TRBV29-1
TGCAGCGCCCGGACAGGGGCCAGGAGCTACACCTTC
CSARTGARSYTF
>many|TRBJ2-2|NA|TRBV6-2/TRBV6-3
TGTGCCAGCAGTTATTGGTTGGGTACCGGGGAGCTGTTTTTT
CASSYWLGTGELFF
>NA|TRBJ1-6|NA|TRBV5-1
TGCGCCAGCAGCTTGAACTTGGATAAGAGGAATTCACCCCTCCACTTT
CASSLNLDKRNSPLHF
>many|TRBJ2-1|NA|TRBV6-2/TRBV6-3
TGTGCCAGCAGTCCGACTAGGTTCTCCTACAATGAGCAGTTCTTC
CASSPTRFSYNEQFF
>few|TRBJ1-2|NA|TRBV19
TGTGCCAGTAGTATGGACCGAGACTATGGCTACACCTTC
CASSMDRDYGYTF
>NA|TRBJ2-5|NA|TRBV7-9
TGTGCCAGCAGCTTAGTGACCGGGGGTCGAGAGACCCAGTACTTC
CASSLVTGGRETQYF
>many|TRBJ2-5|NA|TRBV3-1
TGTGCCAGCAGCGGGGGTCTGGTGGAGACCCAGTACTTC
CASSGGLVETQYF
>NA|TRBJ1-2|NA|TRBV11-2
TGTGCCAGCACTATCTTAGCGGGGGGCGTTCGCCATGGCTACACCTTC
CASTILAGGVRHGYTF
>few|TRBJ2-7|NA|TRBV29-1
TGCAGCGTTGAGATGAGGCAGGGAAATTCCTACGAGCAGTACTTC
CSVEMRQGNSYEQYF
>NA|TRBJ1-1|TRBD1|TRBV20-1
TGCAGTGCTTCCGGGACAGAAGAAGCTTTCTTT
CSASGTEEAFF
>NA|TRBJ2-1|NA|TRBV7-2
TGTGCCAGCAGCTCCGTTGGGTCCTACAATGAGCAGTTCTTC
CASSSVGSYNEQFF
>NA|TRBJ1-4|TRBD1|TRBV5-1
TGCGCCAGCAGCTTGCACAGGGGGTCCGAAAAACTGTTTTTT
CASSLHRGSEKLFF
>NA|TRBJ2-3|NA|TRBV5-5
TGTGCCAGCAGCCTAAAACCCCCAGACATATTCACAGATACGCAGTATTTT
CASSLKPPDIFTDTQYF
>NA|TRBJ2-3|NA|TRBV28
TGTGCCAGCAGTTTAACACAGCTTCTGGGGGCGCAGTATTTT
CASSLTQLLGAQYF
>NA|TRBJ1-1|NA|TRBV11-2
TGTGCCAGCAGCAGTGATCCCTCCGGCACTGAAGCTTTCTTT
CASSSDPSGTEAFF
>few|TRBJ2-3|NA|TRBV28
TGTGCCAGCACCCATTCGGTCACGCAGTATTTT
CASTHSVTQYF
>many|TRBJ2-1|TRBD2|TRBV5-1
TGCGCCAGCCGACAACTAGCGGGGGAGAAGGATGAGCAGTTCTTC
CASRQLAGEKDEQFF
>few|TRBJ1-5|TRBD1|TRBV9
TGTGCCAGCAGCGCGACAGGGAGCGATCAGCCCCAGCATTTT
CASSATGSDQPQHF
>few|TRBJ1-2|TRBD1|TRBV7-9
TGTGCCAGCACCAAAGGGGACAGGGCAGGCGGCTACACCTTC
CASTKGDRAGGYTF
>few|TRBJ2-1|TRBD2|TRBV9
TGTGCCAGCAGCGTAGTTCCCACCCCGGGACTAGCGGGGGACAATGAGCAGTTCTTC
CASSVVPTPGLAGDNEQFF
>NA|TRBJ1-2|TRBD1|TRBV6-5
TGTGCCAGCAGTACCTCGGGACAGGGGATGTATGGCTACACCTTC
CASSTSGQGMYGYTF
>many|TRBJ2-4|TRBD1|TRBV5-8
TGTGCCAGCAGCCCAAGGACAGGAAAACTAGCCAAAAACATTCAGTACTTC
CASSPRTGKLAKNIQYF
>few|TRBJ1-6|NA|TRBV6-2/TRBV6-3
TGTGCCAGCAGCCGTTCTTGGCTAAATTCACCCCTCCACTTT
CASSRSWLNSPLHF
>NA|TRBJ1-4|NA|TRBV25-1
TGTGCCAGCAGTGAAAATCCGGGACGTCCTAATGAAAAACTGTTTTTT
CASSENPGRPNEKLFF
>few|TRBJ2-1|NA|TRBV5-1
TGCGCCAGCAGCTTGCTTTCCAGGGGCGAGCAGTTCTTC
CASSLLSRGEQFF
>NA|TRBJ2-3|NA|TRBV29-1
TGCAGCGTTGGAGGGGCAGATACGCAGTATTTT
CSVGGADTQYF
>NA|TRBJ2-4|NA|TRBV6-5
TGTGCCAGCAGTTACTCGTCGAAGTCTCACATTCAGTACTTC
CASSYSSKSHIQYF
>NA|TRBJ1-3|NA|TRBV10-3
TGTGCCAGTCAACGAGAAGGGTCGGTTGGAAACACCATATATTTT
CASQREGSVGNTIYF
>NA|TRBJ2-4|NA|TRBV1
TGCACCAGCAGCCCGGACAGGGCCAAAAACATTCAGTACTTC
CTSSPDRAKNIQYF
>few|TRBJ1-3|NA|TRBV2
TGTGCCAGCACTCAGTCTGGAAACACCATATATTTT
CASTQSGNTIYF
>NA|TRBJ2-5|NA|TRBV7-3
TGTGCCAGCAGCTTGAGGATGGGGTTCCAAGAGACCCAGTACTTC
CASSLRMGFQETQYF
>few|TRBJ2-7|TRBD1|TRBV12-3/TRBV12-4
TGTGCCAGCAGTGACCTGGACAGGGCTGGGGAGCAGTACTTC
CASSDLDRAGEQYF